This T cell receptor beta chain derives from a study of blood T cell repertoires in COVID-19. Study at large: In each case, the material was cDNA or gDNA derived from T cells, B-cell-depleted T cells, or PBMCs.

From germline, CDR1 is SGDLS and CDR2 YYNGEE. Trimming stripped 0 bases from V and 12 bases from J, with 13 bases between. This CDR3 comprises 13 residues. Original processing methods: How many nucleated cells were present was estimated from reference gene primer amplification. Method: immunoSEQ multiplex PCR; TCRdb's copy keeps in-frame clones and lacks some. V, J and clone size are taken as reported in that table, and D and trimming were inferred from the DNA itself. The sample yields under 150,000 clones, roughly nine tenths seen once. The receptor was isolated from a woman aged 55-69 years with active COVID-19. The chain is built from TRBV9 and TRBJ2-1, with a possible D match to TRBD2 (6 bases). Specimen: peripheral blood. CDR3 region: CASSVAGLGGQFF. The CDR3 bases are TGTGCCAGCAGCGTAGCGGGGCTCGGGGGGCAGTTCTTC.